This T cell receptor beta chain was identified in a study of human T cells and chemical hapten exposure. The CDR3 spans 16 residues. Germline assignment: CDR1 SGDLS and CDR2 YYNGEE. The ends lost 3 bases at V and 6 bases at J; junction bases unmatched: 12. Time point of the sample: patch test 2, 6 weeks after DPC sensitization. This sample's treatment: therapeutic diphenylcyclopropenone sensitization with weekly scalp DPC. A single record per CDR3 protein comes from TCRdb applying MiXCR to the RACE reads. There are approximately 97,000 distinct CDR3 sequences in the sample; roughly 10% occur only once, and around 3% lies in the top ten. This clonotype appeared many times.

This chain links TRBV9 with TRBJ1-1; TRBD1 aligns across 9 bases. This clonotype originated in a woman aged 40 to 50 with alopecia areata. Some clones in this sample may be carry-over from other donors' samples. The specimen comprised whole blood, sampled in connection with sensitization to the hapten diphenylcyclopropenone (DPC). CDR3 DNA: TGTGCCAGCAGCGCAGCCCTAAAACAGGGGGCCGCTGAAGCTTTCTTT. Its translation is CASSAALKQGAAEAFF. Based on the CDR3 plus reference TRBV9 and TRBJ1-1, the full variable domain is DSGVTQTPKHLITATGQRVTLRCSPRSGDLSVYWYQQSLDQGLQFLIQYYNGEERAKGNILERFSAQQFPDLHSELNLSSLELGDSALYFCASSAALKQGAAEAFFGQGTRLTVV.